This entry features one T cell receptor beta chain sequence. This entry comes from a study of blood T cell repertoires in COVID-19. Across the whole study: Collection of acute and convalescent COVID-19 samples took place in the United States, Italy and Spain. PBMCs, B-cell-depleted T cells, or T cells were the source of the cDNA or gDNA that made up the material.

CDR3 length: 16 residues. Trimming stripped 4 bases from V and 2 bases from J, with 12 bases between. Germline values: CDR1 SNHLY, CDR2 FYNNEI. TCRdb keeps only in-frame clones here, not all; method: immunoSEQ multiplex PCR. The sample shows around 150,000 clones, 65% to 90% of them seen only once. Sequenced material: peripheral blood. V and J are TRBV2 and TRBJ2-6, with D perhaps TRBD2 (6 bases). The TCR was taken from a man between 65 and 80 years old with acute or convalescent COVID-19. The CDR3 DNA sequence: TGTGCCAGCAGTGGACTAGTGTCTCCTGGGGCCAACGTCCTGACTTTC. Its translation is CASSGLVSPGANVLTF.